This T cell receptor beta chain appears in the sequencing data of a study of blood T cells in healthy people across ages. There are 13 residues in the CDR3. Germline V lookup: CDR1 SGHDT, CDR2 YYEEEE. This clonotype was counted between two and nine times. This may stem from a read error, because a much larger clone lies one nucleotide away. For the second PCR, which ran for about 7 to 12 cycles, a sample-barcoded 5' primer and a J-beta primer mix were used. In TCRdb, the 5' RACE reads were re-called with MiXCR into one record per CDR3 protein. The data hold around 1,500,000 distinct CDR3 sequences, with 28% observed a single time.

Sequenced input: blood. The chain uses TRBV5-6 and TRBJ2-5; tentatively, D is TRBD1 (6 bases). The TCR comes from a woman in her thirties in good health. This chain's CDR3 is CASSLDKRGTLYF. Here the CDR3 DNA reads TGTGCCAGCAGCTTGGACAAGAGGGGGACCCTGTACTTC.